These T cell receptor beta chains were read from a single sample in a study of blood T cells in healthy people across ages. TCRdb re-called the 5' RACE reads with MiXCR, one entry per CDR3 protein. The sample gives more than 550,000 distinct CDR3 sequences, about 20% of which show up once; 22% is in the top ten. The source material was blood. These receptor sequences come from a man between 65 and 85 years old in good health. The CDR3 runs from the conserved cysteine through the conserved F or W. The D gene is left open where the match is weak. Only some rows state a clone size, as once, few, many or a class for expanded clones.

j_gene: TRBJ1-1
d_gene: TRBD1
v_gene: TRBV6-5
abundance: -
CDR3nt: TGTGCCAGCAGTTACGACAGGGCGCCTGAAGCTTTCTTT
CDR3aa: CASSYDRAPEAFF

j_gene: TRBJ1-1
d_gene: -
v_gene: TRBV5-1
abundance: -
CDR3nt: TGCGCCAGCAGCCCGAGGGGGGGGCTCTTGAACACTGAAGCTTTCTTT
CDR3aa: CASSPRGGLLNTEAFF

j_gene: TRBJ2-7
d_gene: TRBD1
v_gene: TRBV6-5
abundance: -
CDR3nt: TGTGCCAGCAGATCGGACAGGGTGTCACATGAGCAGTACTTC
CDR3aa: CASRSDRVSHEQYF

j_gene: TRBJ2-7
d_gene: -
v_gene: TRBV29-1
abundance: -
CDR3nt: TGCAGCGTTGAAGGTTGGAGCGGCTCTACCTACGAGCAGTACTTC
CDR3aa: CSVEGWSGSTYEQYF

j_gene: TRBJ2-3
d_gene: -
v_gene: TRBV20-1
abundance: few
CDR3nt: TGCAGTGCTCGACTCACAGGCCTTAAATACACAGATACGCAGTATTTT
CDR3aa: CSARLTGLKYTDTQYF

j_gene: TRBJ2-2
d_gene: TRBD1
v_gene: TRBV5-1
abundance: few
CDR3nt: TGCGCCAGCAGCGAGAACAGGGGGCAGAGGACCGGGGAGCTGTTTTTT
CDR3aa: CASSENRGQRTGELFF

j_gene: TRBJ2-2
d_gene: -
v_gene: TRBV28
abundance: few
CDR3nt: TGTGCCAGCAGTTTTAGGGGACTGTCAACCGGGGAGCTGTTTTTT
CDR3aa: CASSFRGLSTGELFF

j_gene: TRBJ2-1
d_gene: TRBD1
v_gene: TRBV3-1
abundance: -
CDR3nt: TGTGCCAGCAGCCCGAACAGGGGATGGGATGAGCAGTTCTTC
CDR3aa: CASSPNRGWDEQFF

j_gene: TRBJ2-1
d_gene: TRBD2
v_gene: TRBV12-3/TRBV12-4
abundance: few
CDR3nt: TGTGCCAGCAGATATAGCGGGAGGCTCAATGAGCAGTTCTTC
CDR3aa: CASRYSGRLNEQFF

j_gene: TRBJ2-1
d_gene: TRBD2
v_gene: TRBV28
abundance: -
CDR3nt: TGTGCCAGCAGTTTCCGGCTAGCGGCCACATCCTACAATGAGCAGTTCTTC
CDR3aa: CASSFRLAATSYNEQFF

j_gene: TRBJ2-5
d_gene: -
v_gene: TRBV6-1
abundance: once
CDR3nt: TGTGCCAGCACCGCGGGCCCCAGGCAAGAGACCCAGTACTTC
CDR3aa: CASTAGPRQETQYF

j_gene: TRBJ2-3
d_gene: -
v_gene: TRBV10-3
abundance: -
CDR3nt: TGTGCCAACTCTCTTGGGTTTAAGGATACGCAGTATTTT
CDR3aa: CANSLGFKDTQYF

j_gene: TRBJ2-1
d_gene: TRBD2
v_gene: TRBV30
abundance: few
CDR3nt: TGTGCCTGGAAAAGGGTTGCGGGAGGAGTGGGTGAGCAGTTCTTC
CDR3aa: CAWKRVAGGVGEQFF

j_gene: TRBJ2-1
d_gene: TRBD2
v_gene: TRBV9
abundance: -
CDR3nt: TGTGCCAGCAGCCCGGGACTAGCGGGAGGAGGCTCCTACAATGAGCAGTTCTTC
CDR3aa: CASSPGLAGGGSYNEQFF

j_gene: TRBJ2-1
d_gene: -
v_gene: TRBV6-1
abundance: -
CDR3nt: TGTGCCAGTTCCCGGGACCGATCACCTAACAATGAGCAGTTCTTC
CDR3aa: CASSRDRSPNNEQFF

j_gene: TRBJ1-4
d_gene: -
v_gene: TRBV6-1
abundance: -
CDR3nt: TGTGCCAGCAGTATCGAAAGGAACGAAAAACTGTTTTTT
CDR3aa: CASSIERNEKLFF

j_gene: TRBJ1-4
d_gene: -
v_gene: TRBV5-1
abundance: few
CDR3nt: TGCGCCAGCAGCGGAGGACGGATTTCCGCAACTAATGAAAAACTGTTTTTT
CDR3aa: CASSGGRISATNEKLFF

j_gene: TRBJ2-5
d_gene: -
v_gene: TRBV5-1
abundance: many
CDR3nt: TGCGCCAGCAGCTTAGCCACCGGGTCCCACCAAGAGACCCAGTACTTC
CDR3aa: CASSLATGSHQETQYF

j_gene: TRBJ1-2
d_gene: TRBD1
v_gene: TRBV12-3/TRBV12-4
abundance: -
CDR3nt: TGTGCCAGCAGTTTTGGGACAGTACCCGGCTACACCTTC
CDR3aa: CASSFGTVPGYTF

j_gene: TRBJ1-1
d_gene: TRBD1
v_gene: TRBV20-1
abundance: once
CDR3nt: TGCAGTGCAGATGACAGGGCTAACACTGAAGCTTTCTTT
CDR3aa: CSADDRANTEAFF

j_gene: TRBJ2-3
d_gene: TRBD1
v_gene: TRBV5-6
abundance: -
CDR3nt: TGTGCCAGCAGCCCCGACAGGGGTTATGCAGATACGCAGTATTTT
CDR3aa: CASSPDRGYADTQYF

j_gene: TRBJ2-3
d_gene: TRBD2
v_gene: TRBV12-3/TRBV12-4
abundance: many
CDR3nt: TGTGCCAGCAGTTTACTAGCGGGGGGGCCGGATACGCAGTATTTT
CDR3aa: CASSLLAGGPDTQYF

j_gene: TRBJ2-3
d_gene: -
v_gene: TRBV25-1
abundance: many
CDR3nt: TGTGCCAGCAGTGAGACGACAGGTGTTAAAACAGATACGCAGTATTTT
CDR3aa: CASSETTGVKTDTQYF

j_gene: TRBJ1-2
d_gene: TRBD1
v_gene: TRBV20-1
abundance: -
CDR3nt: TGCAGTGCTAGAGCCGGGACAGGGGGCCGTAACTATGGCTACACCTTC
CDR3aa: CSARAGTGGRNYGYTF

j_gene: TRBJ2-7
d_gene: TRBD1
v_gene: TRBV15
abundance: -
CDR3nt: TGTGCCACCAGCAGGGGACAGGGGGCAAATTTCTACGAGCAGTACTTC
CDR3aa: CATSRGQGANFYEQYF

j_gene: TRBJ1-2
d_gene: -
v_gene: TRBV6-6
abundance: few
CDR3nt: TGTGCCAGCACCAGAGAGGCTAACTATGGCTACACCTTC
CDR3aa: CASTREANYGYTF

j_gene: TRBJ2-5
d_gene: -
v_gene: TRBV4-3
abundance: few
CDR3nt: TGCGCCAGCAGCCAAGATATGAGGGGGGAACAAGAGACCCAGTACTTC
CDR3aa: CASSQDMRGEQETQYF

j_gene: TRBJ2-4
d_gene: TRBD1
v_gene: TRBV6-6
abundance: -
CDR3nt: TGTGCCAGCAGTTCGGGACAGGGAGTCGAAAACATTCAGTACTTC
CDR3aa: CASSSGQGVENIQYF

j_gene: TRBJ1-5
d_gene: -
v_gene: TRBV10-3
abundance: once
CDR3nt: TGTGCCATCAGTTTTGGCCCATCGGAACAGCCCCAGCATTTT
CDR3aa: CAISFGPSEQPQHF

j_gene: TRBJ2-7
d_gene: -
v_gene: TRBV2
abundance: -
CDR3nt: TGTGCCAGCAGTGAATCGCCGGGACGTTCAGCCTACGAGCAGTACTTC
CDR3aa: CASSESPGRSAYEQYF

j_gene: TRBJ2-5
d_gene: TRBD2
v_gene: TRBV7-3
abundance: -
CDR3nt: TGTGCCAGCAGCTTAAGCGGGAGGGCAGGAGAGACCCAGTACTTC
CDR3aa: CASSLSGRAGETQYF

j_gene: TRBJ2-1
d_gene: -
v_gene: TRBV12-3/TRBV12-4
abundance: many
CDR3nt: TGTGCCAGCAGTTTAATGGATGAGCAGTTCTTC
CDR3aa: CASSLMDEQFF

j_gene: TRBJ2-4
d_gene: -
v_gene: TRBV12-3/TRBV12-4
abundance: few
CDR3nt: TGTGCCAGCAGCCATACGCACAGGACAGCCAAAAACATTCAGTACTTC
CDR3aa: CASSHTHRTAKNIQYF

j_gene: TRBJ1-2
d_gene: -
v_gene: TRBV5-1
abundance: many
CDR3nt: TGCGCCAGCAGCCCCGACGACTATGGCTACACCTTC
CDR3aa: CASSPDDYGYTF

j_gene: TRBJ2-2
d_gene: TRBD1
v_gene: TRBV15
abundance: few
CDR3nt: TGTGCCACCATGCCCACCGACAGGGGGCTGTACACCGGGGAGCTGTTTTTT
CDR3aa: CATMPTDRGLYTGELFF

j_gene: TRBJ1-4
d_gene: TRBD1
v_gene: TRBV20-1
abundance: -
CDR3nt: TGCAGTGCTCGACAGGGGATAGGGGAAAAACTGTTTTTT
CDR3aa: CSARQGIGEKLFF

j_gene: TRBJ2-1
d_gene: TRBD2
v_gene: TRBV7-2
abundance: many
CDR3nt: TGTGCCAGCAGCCCTCGGACTAGCAATGAGCAGTTCTTC
CDR3aa: CASSPRTSNEQFF

j_gene: TRBJ2-3
d_gene: -
v_gene: TRBV7-2
abundance: -
CDR3nt: TGTGCCAGCAGGTACCGGGGACACACAGATACGCAGTATTTT
CDR3aa: CASRYRGHTDTQYF

j_gene: TRBJ2-1
d_gene: TRBD2
v_gene: TRBV19
abundance: -
CDR3nt: TGTGCCAGTAGTAGTCTGAGGAGCGGGGTATACAATGAGCAGTTCTTC
CDR3aa: CASSSLRSGVYNEQFF

j_gene: TRBJ1-1
d_gene: -
v_gene: TRBV4-3
abundance: -
CDR3nt: TGCGCCAGCAACCATTCCACAGGTCTGAACACTGAAGCTTTCTTT
CDR3aa: CASNHSTGLNTEAFF

j_gene: TRBJ2-1
d_gene: -
v_gene: TRBV6-1
abundance: -
CDR3nt: TGTGCCAGCAGCCGAAGTTGGGGAAATGAGCAGTTCTTC
CDR3aa: CASSRSWGNEQFF

j_gene: TRBJ1-5
d_gene: -
v_gene: TRBV28
abundance: -
CDR3nt: TGTGCCAGCAGTCCCTCTGCCGGGCCCCAGCATTTT
CDR3aa: CASSPSAGPQHF

j_gene: TRBJ1-2
d_gene: -
v_gene: TRBV20-1
abundance: -
CDR3nt: TGCAGTGCTAGAGATAATGGCCCGTATGGCTACACCTTC
CDR3aa: CSARDNGPYGYTF

j_gene: TRBJ1-2
d_gene: -
v_gene: TRBV10-3
abundance: -
CDR3nt: TGTGCCATCAGTGACTCTACTGGCGGGAACTATGGCTACACCTTC
CDR3aa: CAISDSTGGNYGYTF

j_gene: TRBJ2-1
d_gene: -
v_gene: TRBV5-1
abundance: -
CDR3nt: TGCGCCAGCAGCCCCGGACACCTTACCTCCTACAATGAGCAGTTCTTC
CDR3aa: CASSPGHLTSYNEQFF

j_gene: TRBJ2-3
d_gene: TRBD2
v_gene: TRBV5-6
abundance: few
CDR3nt: TGTGCCAGCAGCCACCAACCGGGACTAGAATCAGATACGCAGTATTTT
CDR3aa: CASSHQPGLESDTQYF

j_gene: TRBJ2-6
d_gene: -
v_gene: TRBV20-1
abundance: few
CDR3nt: TGCAGTGCTCACAGGGCTGGGGCCAACGTCCTGACTTTC
CDR3aa: CSAHRAGANVLTF

j_gene: TRBJ1-2
d_gene: TRBD1
v_gene: TRBV19
abundance: -
CDR3nt: TGTGCCGGTAGTACACAGGGGCTGGTCTATGGCTACACCTTC
CDR3aa: CAGSTQGLVYGYTF

j_gene: TRBJ2-2
d_gene: -
v_gene: TRBV7-3
abundance: few
CDR3nt: TGTGCCAGCAGCTTACGCCCTGACAGGACGAACACCGGGGAGCTGTTTTTT
CDR3aa: CASSLRPDRTNTGELFF

j_gene: TRBJ2-7
d_gene: -
v_gene: TRBV3-1
abundance: -
CDR3nt: TGTGCCAGCAGCCAAGACCCCAGACCCTACGGCGAGCAGTACTTC
CDR3aa: CASSQDPRPYGEQYF

j_gene: TRBJ2-1
d_gene: TRBD2
v_gene: TRBV5-6
abundance: -
CDR3nt: TGTGCCAGCAGCTTGGACCGGGGGGTATTGAATGAGCAGTTCTTC
CDR3aa: CASSLDRGVLNEQFF

j_gene: TRBJ2-5
d_gene: TRBD1
v_gene: TRBV6-5
abundance: -
CDR3nt: TGTGCCAGCTCCCAATGGGACAGTTCGAAAGAGACCCAGTACTTC
CDR3aa: CASSQWDSSKETQYF

j_gene: TRBJ2-1
d_gene: TRBD1
v_gene: TRBV20-1
abundance: -
CDR3nt: TGCAGTGCTAGTGACGGGACAGGGCAAAATGAGCAGTTCTTC
CDR3aa: CSASDGTGQNEQFF

j_gene: TRBJ1-5
d_gene: -
v_gene: TRBV12-3/TRBV12-4
abundance: -
CDR3nt: TGTGCCAGCAGTTTAGGACCTATTAACGTGGAGCCCCAGCATTTT
CDR3aa: CASSLGPINVEPQHF

j_gene: TRBJ2-5
d_gene: -
v_gene: TRBV29-1
abundance: few
CDR3nt: TGCAGCGTTGAACCGGTTCGGGGGCAGTACTTC
CDR3aa: CSVEPVRGQYF